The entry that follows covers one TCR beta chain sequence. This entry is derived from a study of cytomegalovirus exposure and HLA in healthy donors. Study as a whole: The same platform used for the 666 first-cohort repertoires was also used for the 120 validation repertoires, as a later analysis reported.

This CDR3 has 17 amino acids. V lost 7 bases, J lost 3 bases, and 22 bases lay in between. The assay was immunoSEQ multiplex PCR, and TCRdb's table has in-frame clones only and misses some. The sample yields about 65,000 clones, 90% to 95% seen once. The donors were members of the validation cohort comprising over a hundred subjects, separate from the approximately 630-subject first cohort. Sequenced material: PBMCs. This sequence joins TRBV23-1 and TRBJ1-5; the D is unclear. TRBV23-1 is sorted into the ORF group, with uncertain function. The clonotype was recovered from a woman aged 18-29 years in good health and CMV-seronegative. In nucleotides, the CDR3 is TGCGCCAGCACCTCAAGACCCGGGGTTGGTGCCAATCAGCCCCAGCATTTT. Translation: CASTSRPGVGANQPQHF.